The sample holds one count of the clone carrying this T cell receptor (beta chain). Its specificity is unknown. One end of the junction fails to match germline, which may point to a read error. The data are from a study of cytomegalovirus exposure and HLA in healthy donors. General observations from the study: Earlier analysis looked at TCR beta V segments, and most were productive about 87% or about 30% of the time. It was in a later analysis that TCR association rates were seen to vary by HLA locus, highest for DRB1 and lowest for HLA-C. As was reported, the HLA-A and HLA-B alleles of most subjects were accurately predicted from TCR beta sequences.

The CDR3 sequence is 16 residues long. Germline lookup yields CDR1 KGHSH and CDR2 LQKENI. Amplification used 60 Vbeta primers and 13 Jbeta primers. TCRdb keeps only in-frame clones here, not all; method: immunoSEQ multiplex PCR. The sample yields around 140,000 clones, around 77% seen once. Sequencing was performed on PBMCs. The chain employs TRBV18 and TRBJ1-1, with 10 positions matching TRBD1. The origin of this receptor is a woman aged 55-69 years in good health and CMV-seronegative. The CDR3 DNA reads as TGTACCAGCTCACCCATTAGACAGGGGGCCAACACTGAAGCTTTCTTT. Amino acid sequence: CTSSPIRQGANTEAFF.